This TCR beta chain stems from a study of early T cells in non-severe SARS-CoV-2 infection. This clonotype was seen repeatedly, ten times or more. Individual cDNA molecules received unique molecular identifiers. TCRdb reprocessed the 5' RACE reads via MiXCR and lists one record per CDR3 protein. The sample has more than 80,000 distinct CDR3 sequences; roughly 13% are singletons. Trimming shortened V by 4 bases and J by 8 bases, and 11 bases separated the two germline ends. Germline V gene data show CDR1 as SNHLY and CDR2 as FYNNEI. The CDR3 runs to 12 residues. The sample taken for sequencing was whole blood. This chain links TRBV2 with TRBJ1-2, with D maybe TRBD1 (6 bases). The clonotype was recovered from an adult who was a healthcare worker with PCR-confirmed SARS-CoV-2 infection or an uninfected control (not recorded which). CDR3 protein: CASSAADSGYTF. The CDR3 nucleotides are TGTGCCAGCAGTGCTGCGGACAGCGGCTACACCTTC.